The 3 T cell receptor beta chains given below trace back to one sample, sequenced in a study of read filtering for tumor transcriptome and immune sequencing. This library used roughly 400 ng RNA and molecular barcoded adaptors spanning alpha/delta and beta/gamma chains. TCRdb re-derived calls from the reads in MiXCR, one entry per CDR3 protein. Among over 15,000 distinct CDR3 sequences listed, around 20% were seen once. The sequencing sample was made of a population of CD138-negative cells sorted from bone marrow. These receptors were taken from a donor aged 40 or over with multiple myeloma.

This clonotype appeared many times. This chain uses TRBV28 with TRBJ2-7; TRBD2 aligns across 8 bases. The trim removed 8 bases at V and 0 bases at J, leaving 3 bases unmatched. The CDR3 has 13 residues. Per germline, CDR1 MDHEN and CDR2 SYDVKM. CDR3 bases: TGTGCCAGCGAGCGGGGGAGCTCCTACGAGCAGTACTTC. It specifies CASERGSSYEQYF.

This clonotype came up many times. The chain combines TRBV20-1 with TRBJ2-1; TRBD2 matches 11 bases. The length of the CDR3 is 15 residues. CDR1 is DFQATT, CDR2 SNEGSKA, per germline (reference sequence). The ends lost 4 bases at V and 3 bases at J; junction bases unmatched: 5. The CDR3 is CSAKPGLAVYNEQFF. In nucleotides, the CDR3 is TGCAGTGCTAAGCCGGGACTAGCGGTCTACAATGAGCAGTTCTTC.

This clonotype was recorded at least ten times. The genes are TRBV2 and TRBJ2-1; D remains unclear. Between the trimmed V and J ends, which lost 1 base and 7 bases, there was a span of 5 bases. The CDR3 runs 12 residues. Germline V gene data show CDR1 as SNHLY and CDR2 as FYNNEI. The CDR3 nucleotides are TGTGCCAGCAGTGAAGACCTGAATGAGCAGTTCTTC. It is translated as CASSEDLNEQFF.